A selection of T cell receptor beta chains follows, all from one sample in a study of tumor T cells in aggressive B-cell lymphoma. Generated by immunoSEQ multiplex PCR, the TCRdb table keeps only in-frame clones and is missing some. Of under 3,500 clones in the sample, less than 90% were seen once. The sequencing sample was made of tumor tissue. All receptors come from an adult with diffuse large B cell lymphoma. Both conserved end residues are part of each CDR3. The D gene is left open where the match is weak. The size of a clone is reported for some rows only, either as once, few or many, or as a class for expanded clones.

j_gene: TRBJ2-7
v_gene: TRBV28
abundance: .
d_gene: TRBD1
CDR3nt: TGTGCCAGCACAACCGGGACAGTCGGATACGAGCAGTACTTC
CDR3aa: CASTTGTVGYEQYF

j_gene: TRBJ1-2
v_gene: TRBV28
abundance: .
d_gene: .
CDR3nt: TGTGCCAGCAGTTCTGAGGGCAAACTCTATGGCTACACCTTC
CDR3aa: CASSSEGKLYGYTF

j_gene: TRBJ1-1
v_gene: TRBV29-1
abundance: .
d_gene: .
CDR3nt: TGCAGCGTGGAGACAGAGGCGTACACTGAAGCTTTCTTT
CDR3aa: CSVETEAYTEAFF

j_gene: TRBJ2-3
v_gene: TRBV28
abundance: .
d_gene: .
CDR3nt: TGTGCCAGCAGCTCGGGGTTCGGATCCGGATATTTCACAGATACGCAGTATTTT
CDR3aa: CASSSGFGSGYFTDTQYF

j_gene: TRBJ1-4
v_gene: TRBV2
abundance: .
d_gene: .
CDR3nt: TGTGCCAGCAGTGACCCCGGGTCCTCTAATGAAAAACTGTTTTTT
CDR3aa: CASSDPGSSNEKLFF

j_gene: TRBJ2-2
v_gene: TRBV18
abundance: .
d_gene: TRBD1
CDR3nt: TGTGCCAGCTCACCAATCGGACAGGGGGCTACCGGGGAGCTGTTTTTT
CDR3aa: CASSPIGQGATGELFF

j_gene: TRBJ2-5
v_gene: TRBV6-6
abundance: .
d_gene: TRBD2
CDR3nt: TGTGCCAGCAGTTACCTTGGGACTATCCAAGAGACCCAGTACTTC
CDR3aa: CASSYLGTIQETQYF

j_gene: TRBJ1-1
v_gene: TRBV6-5
abundance: .
d_gene: .
CDR3nt: TGTGCCAGCAACCGACAGGTTATTGGCACTGAAGCTTTCTTT
CDR3aa: CASNRQVIGTEAFF

j_gene: TRBJ2-1
v_gene: TRBV7-2
abundance: .
d_gene: TRBD2
CDR3nt: TGTGCCAGCAACCAGGGACTAGCGGGGTTCAGTGAGCAGTTCTTC
CDR3aa: CASNQGLAGFSEQFF

j_gene: TRBJ2-2
v_gene: TRBV4-2
abundance: .
d_gene: .
CDR3nt: TGTGCCAGCAGCCAAGAGCCGGGACTGGGAAACACCGGGGAGCTGTTTTTT
CDR3aa: CASSQEPGLGNTGELFF

j_gene: TRBJ1-3
v_gene: TRBV6-6
abundance: once
d_gene: .
CDR3nt: TGTGCCAGCAGTCTCGGGACTTTCTCTGGAAACACCATATATTTT
CDR3aa: CASSLGTFSGNTIYF

j_gene: TRBJ1-2
v_gene: TRBV7-2
abundance: .
d_gene: .
CDR3nt: TGTGCCAGCAGCTTGGTCGCGGCGGCAGGGTCTAACTATGGCTACACCTTC
CDR3aa: CASSLVAAAGSNYGYTF

j_gene: TRBJ1-3
v_gene: TRBV18
abundance: .
d_gene: .
CDR3nt: TGTGCCACCCCCGGGGGGTGGGTTGGAAACACCATATATTTT
CDR3aa: CATPGGWVGNTIYF

j_gene: TRBJ2-7
v_gene: TRBV14
abundance: once
d_gene: .
CDR3nt: TGTGCCAGCAGCCGCGAGTCGTTCCCCTACGAGCAGTACTTC
CDR3aa: CASSRESFPYEQYF

j_gene: TRBJ1-2
v_gene: TRBV21-1
abundance: .
d_gene: .
CDR3nt: TGTGCCAGGGCGTCGAGGGTAGGAGACCATGGCTACACCTTC
CDR3aa: CARASRVGDHGYTF

j_gene: TRBJ2-1
v_gene: TRBV7-6
abundance: .
d_gene: .
CDR3nt: TGTGCCAGCAGCTTAGAACAGGGATACAATGAGCAGTTCTTC
CDR3aa: CASSLEQGYNEQFF

j_gene: TRBJ2-7
v_gene: TRBV28
abundance: .
d_gene: TRBD1
CDR3nt: TGTGCCAGCACCGCCGGGACAGGGTTTTACGAGCAGTACTTC
CDR3aa: CASTAGTGFYEQYF

j_gene: TRBJ1-2
v_gene: TRBV9
abundance: .
d_gene: .
CDR3nt: TGTGCCAGCAGCGCACAGGGAACCTATGGCTACACCTTC
CDR3aa: CASSAQGTYGYTF

j_gene: TRBJ1-2
v_gene: TRBV5-1
abundance: .
d_gene: TRBD1
CDR3nt: TGCGCCAGCAGCTTGGGAGGGACAGCCTCTAACTATGGCTACACCTTC
CDR3aa: CASSLGGTASNYGYTF

j_gene: TRBJ1-5
v_gene: TRBV7-9
abundance: once
d_gene: .
CDR3nt: TGTGCCAGCAGGAAGATAGGGAGTGGGCAGCCCCAGCATTTT
CDR3aa: CASRKIGSGQPQHF

j_gene: TRBJ1-4
v_gene: TRBV7-8
abundance: .
d_gene: .
CDR3nt: TGTGCCAGCAGCTTCTCCGGGCAGGGTCTGTTTTTT
CDR3aa: CASSFSGQGLFF

j_gene: TRBJ1-2
v_gene: TRBV10-3
abundance: .
d_gene: .
CDR3nt: TGTGCCAGCTGGGACCCGGGACTGACTCGCTATGGCTACACCTTC
CDR3aa: CASWDPGLTRYGYTF

j_gene: TRBJ1-6
v_gene: TRBV9
abundance: .
d_gene: .
CDR3nt: TGTGCCAGCAGCGCGGAGGGTTTTTTAGGTTCACCCCTCCACTTT
CDR3aa: CASSAEGFLGSPLHF

j_gene: TRBJ2-5
v_gene: TRBV7-2
abundance: .
d_gene: .
CDR3nt: TGTGCCAGCAGCTTTGGGGCGGCGGAGACCCAGTACTTC
CDR3aa: CASSFGAAETQYF

j_gene: TRBJ2-7
v_gene: TRBV11-2
abundance: few
d_gene: .
CDR3nt: TGTGCCAGCAGCTTAGCACCGCGTAGCTCCTACGAGCAGTACTTC
CDR3aa: CASSLAPRSSYEQYF

j_gene: TRBJ1-2
v_gene: TRBV27
abundance: .
d_gene: .
CDR3nt: TGTGCCAGCAGTTCAGGGGCAGGCTACACCTTC
CDR3aa: CASSSGAGYTF

j_gene: TRBJ1-2
v_gene: TRBV6-5
abundance: .
d_gene: TRBD1
CDR3nt: TGTGCCAGCAGTCGGCAGGGGGGCGCAGCCTATGGCTACACCTTC
CDR3aa: CASSRQGGAAYGYTF

j_gene: TRBJ2-7
v_gene: TRBV19
abundance: few
d_gene: TRBD2
CDR3nt: TGTGCCAGTAGTATCGGGAGGGCCATGACCGAGCAGTACTTC
CDR3aa: CASSIGRAMTEQYF

j_gene: TRBJ1-3
v_gene: TRBV28
abundance: .
d_gene: .
CDR3nt: TGTGCCAGCCACGGGATATCTGGAAACACCATATATTTT
CDR3aa: CASHGISGNTIYF

j_gene: TRBJ2-1
v_gene: TRBV5-6
abundance: .
d_gene: TRBD2
CDR3nt: TGTGCCAGCAGCTTTCCTAGCGGGGGGGCAAACAATGAGCAGTTCTTC
CDR3aa: CASSFPSGGANNEQFF

j_gene: TRBJ2-1
v_gene: TRBV4-1
abundance: .
d_gene: .
CDR3nt: TGCGCCAGCAGCCAAGACCCCGACTTCTACAATGAGCAGTTCTTC
CDR3aa: CASSQDPDFYNEQFF

j_gene: TRBJ2-3
v_gene: TRBV5-4
abundance: .
d_gene: TRBD2
CDR3nt: TGTGCCAGCAGCGCGGGAGGGCCGTCAGATACGCAGTATTTT
CDR3aa: CASSAGGPSDTQYF

j_gene: TRBJ1-1
v_gene: TRBV2
abundance: once
d_gene: .
CDR3nt: TGTGCCAGCAGTATGGGGGCGACGAGGAACACTGAAGCTTTCTTT
CDR3aa: CASSMGATRNTEAFF

j_gene: TRBJ1-4
v_gene: TRBV7-9
abundance: .
d_gene: .
CDR3nt: TGTGCCAGCAGCTTAGGGCAGGTGACTGAAAAACTGTTTTTT
CDR3aa: CASSLGQVTEKLFF

j_gene: TRBJ1-2
v_gene: TRBV19
abundance: .
d_gene: .
CDR3nt: TGTGCCAGTAGTCCCGGTGAGAGGGTTACCAAGGAGTATGGCTACACCTTC
CDR3aa: CASSPGERVTKEYGYTF

j_gene: TRBJ2-7
v_gene: TRBV5-1
abundance: .
d_gene: TRBD1
CDR3nt: TGCGCCAGCAGGATGGGACAGGCCGACGAGCAGTACTTC
CDR3aa: CASRMGQADEQYF

j_gene: TRBJ1-5
v_gene: TRBV19
abundance: .
d_gene: .
CDR3nt: TGTGCCAGTAGTACAGGGGATGGCAATCAGCCCCAGCATTTT
CDR3aa: CASSTGDGNQPQHF

j_gene: TRBJ2-7
v_gene: TRBV9
abundance: .
d_gene: TRBD2
CDR3nt: TGTGCCAGCAGCGCCCAGGTGGCGGGAGGATACGAGCAGTACTTC
CDR3aa: CASSAQVAGGYEQYF

j_gene: TRBJ2-5
v_gene: TRBV4-1
abundance: .
d_gene: TRBD2
CDR3nt: TGCGCCAGCAGCCCCGCGGGGGCGGGGGGGCAGGAGACCCAGTACTTC
CDR3aa: CASSPAGAGGQETQYF

j_gene: TRBJ2-1
v_gene: TRBV9
abundance: .
d_gene: TRBD2
CDR3nt: TGTGCCAGCAGCGTAGTGGGGGGGGGCTACAATGAGCAGTTCTTC
CDR3aa: CASSVVGGGYNEQFF

j_gene: TRBJ1-1
v_gene: TRBV7-2
abundance: .
d_gene: TRBD1
CDR3nt: TGTGCCAGCAGCTTTTCTCAGGGGGCGCAGGCTGAAGCTTTCTTT
CDR3aa: CASSFSQGAQAEAFF

j_gene: TRBJ1-1
v_gene: TRBV6-5
abundance: .
d_gene: TRBD1
CDR3nt: TGTGCCAGCAGATCACAGGGGTACACTGAAGCTTTCTTT
CDR3aa: CASRSQGYTEAFF

j_gene: TRBJ1-3
v_gene: TRBV30
abundance: few
d_gene: .
CDR3nt: TGTGCCTGGGCCTCAGGAGGGTCTGGAAACACCATATATTTT
CDR3aa: CAWASGGSGNTIYF

j_gene: TRBJ2-2
v_gene: TRBV27
abundance: .
d_gene: .
CDR3nt: TGTGCCAGCAGTTCTAGGACAATGAACACCGGGGAGCTGTTTTTT
CDR3aa: CASSSRTMNTGELFF

j_gene: TRBJ1-1
v_gene: TRBV7-9
abundance: .
d_gene: .
CDR3nt: TGTGCCAGCAGCTTAAATCCCGGGACTGAAGCTTTCTTT
CDR3aa: CASSLNPGTEAFF

j_gene: TRBJ2-7
v_gene: TRBV9
abundance: .
d_gene: .
CDR3nt: TGTGCCAGCAGCCCGCAGGGGATTGCCTACGAGCAGTACTTC
CDR3aa: CASSPQGIAYEQYF

j_gene: TRBJ2-7
v_gene: TRBV28
abundance: .
d_gene: TRBD1
CDR3nt: TGTGCCAGCAGCGACAGGGTGGTCGGTTGTAGCTTC
CDR3aa: CASSDRVVGCSF

j_gene: TRBJ2-7
v_gene: TRBV5-5
abundance: .
d_gene: TRBD1
CDR3nt: TGTGCCAGCAGCCTAACAGGGGGCGCTTTCTACGAGCAGTACTTC
CDR3aa: CASSLTGGAFYEQYF

j_gene: TRBJ1-6
v_gene: TRBV6-6
abundance: .
d_gene: TRBD1
CDR3nt: TGTGCCAGCAGTAAGGGGGCGAAAAATTCACCCCTCCACTTT
CDR3aa: CASSKGAKNSPLHF

j_gene: TRBJ1-2
v_gene: TRBV5-1
abundance: .
d_gene: TRBD1
CDR3nt: TGCGCCAGCAGAACAGGGGACAAAATTAACTATGGCTACACCTTC
CDR3aa: CASRTGDKINYGYTF